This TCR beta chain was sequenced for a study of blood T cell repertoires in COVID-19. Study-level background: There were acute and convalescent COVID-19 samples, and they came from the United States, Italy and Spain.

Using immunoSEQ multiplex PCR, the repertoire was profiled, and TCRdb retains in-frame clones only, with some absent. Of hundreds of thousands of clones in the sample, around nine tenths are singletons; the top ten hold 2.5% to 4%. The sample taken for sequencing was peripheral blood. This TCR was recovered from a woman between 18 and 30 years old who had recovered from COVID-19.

In DNA form, the CDR3 reads TGTGCCACCAGCAGAGATAGGGGAATGGACCAGTACTTC. Translation gives CATSRDRGMDQYF. The V call is TRBV15, the J call TRBJ2-5; D possibly corresponds to TRBD1 (5 bases). The germline V gene has CDR1 LNHNV and CDR2 YYDKDF (reference sequence). Trimming removed 0 bases from V and 10 bases from J, with 12 bases in between. The CDR3 spans 13 residues.